The next 8 T cell receptor beta chains were all read from a single sample in a study of OX40 agonist ivuxolimab in advanced cancers. The repertoire was sequenced with immunoSEQ multiplex PCR; TCRdb's copy has only in-frame clones and lacks some. Of roughly 53,000 clones listed, about 82% were seen once; the top ten hold more than 2.5%. The source was CD4+ or CD8+ T cells sorted from blood, collected in a trial of the OX40 agonist ivuxolimab. The receptors here all came from an adult with an advanced solid tumor such as melanoma, head and neck, liver or kidney cancer.

The chain joins TRBV11-2 to TRBJ2-1; D might be TRBD1 (5 bases). Germline lookup yields CDR1 SGHAT and CDR2 FQNNGV. Trimming pared 1 base from V and 0 bases from J, leaving 13 bases between. The CDR3 has 17 amino acids. The CDR3 region has the DNA TGTGCCAGCAGCTTAGGGGGCGGCCTCCGCTCCTACAATGAGCAGTTCTTC. Its protein product is CASSLGGGLRSYNEQFF.

The chain recombines TRBV6-1 with TRBJ1-2; D is unclear. V lost 0 bases, J lost 4 bases, and 12 bases lay in between. This CDR3 has 15 residues. Germline V gene data show CDR1 as MNHNS and CDR2 as SASEGT. The CDR3 loop reads CASSEAPGVGYGYTF. The DNA of the CDR3 is TGTGCCAGCAGTGAAGCGCCCGGCGTCGGCTATGGCTACACCTTC.

The chain employs TRBV13 and TRBJ2-7; 10 positions agree with TRBD2. V shed 1 base and J 0 bases; nucleotides not matched to a gene: 3. This CDR3 spans 16 amino acids. Germline CDR1 reads PRHDT; CDR2 reads FYEKMQ (reference sequence). CDR3 region: CASSLVLAGDSYEQYF. DNA for the CDR3: TGTGCCAGCAGCTTAGTCCTAGCGGGAGACTCCTACGAGCAGTACTTC.

This chain links TRBV5-6 with TRBJ2-1; no clear D gene. The CDR3 spans 17 residues. Trimming removed 0 bases from V and 1 base from J, with 14 bases in between. CDR1 and CDR2 (germline): SGHDT, YYEEEE. CDR3 in amino acids: CASSLEISPLSYNEQFF. CDR3 nucleotide sequence: TGTGCCAGCAGCTTGGAGATCTCGCCACTGTCCTACAATGAGCAGTTCTTC.

The gene calls are TRBV11-1 and TRBJ2-3, with D unclear. Germline lookup yields CDR1 SGHAT and CDR2 FQDESV (reference sequence). CDR3 length: 12 amino acids. The ends were cut back, 4 bases at V and 0 bases at J, with 2 bases in the middle. CDR3 bases: TGTGCCAGCAGCTGGAGCACAGATACGCAGTATTTT. It codes for CASSWSTDTQYF.

The rearrangement uses TRBV4-3 and TRBJ2-1; D gene unclear. This CDR3 has 11 residues. The germline CDR1 and CDR2 sequences are LGHNA and YSLEER. V lost 4 bases to trimming and J lost 5 bases, with 3 bases between them. The CDR3 DNA reads TGCGCCAGCAGCCCGAACAATGAGCAGTTCTTC. It yields the protein CASSPNNEQFF.

V gene TRBV7-2 combines with J gene TRBJ2-3; no clear D gene. V was pared by 0 bases and J by 5 bases, with 6 bases between. The germline gives CDR1 SGHTA, CDR2 FQGNSA. The CDR3 is made up of 13 amino acids. The CDR3: CASSLAQEDTQYF. Written as DNA, the CDR3 is TGTGCCAGCAGCTTAGCGCAGGAAGATACGCAGTATTTT.

The rearrangement links TRBV5-1 to TRBJ2-5; TRBD2 matches 9 bases. Unmatched junction bases numbered 6, after V lost 0 bases and J lost 6 bases. The CDR3 is made up of 15 amino acids. Germline loops: CDR1 SGHRS, CDR2 YFSETQ. The CDR3 DNA reads TGCGCCAGCAGCTTGGTGGGTAGCGGGGGCCAGACCCAGTACTTC. Protein product: CASSLVGSGGQTQYF. Using reference TRBV5-1 and TRBJ2-5 for the parts outside the CDR3, the full variable domain is KAGVTQTPRYLIKTRGQQVTLSCSPISGHRSVSWYQQTPGQGLQFLFEYFSETQRNKGNFPGRFSGRQFSNSRSEMNVSTLELGDSALYLCASSLVGSGGQTQYFGPGTRLLVL.